This T cell receptor (beta chain) was recovered during a study of cytomegalovirus exposure and HLA in healthy donors. Clones were sequenced by immunoSEQ multiplex PCR, and TCRdb holds only the in-frame ones, with some missing. Here the sample spans around 300,000 clones, approximately 83% being singletons. The CDR3 runs to 12 residues. CDR1 and CDR2 (germline): LGHNT, FRNRAP. V gave up 11 bases and J gave up 2 bases, with 13 bases separating them. This clone occurred once. Material: PBMCs. The gene calls are TRBV12-5 and TRBJ2-7; D remains ambiguous. The origin of this receptor is a woman aged 18-35 years in good health and CMV-seronegative. CDR3 DNA sequence: TGTGCTTGGGCACACATTCCCTACGAGCAGTACTTC. Translation: CAWAHIPYEQYF.